Given below is one TCR beta chain in context. What it binds is not known. The repertoire was sequenced with immunoSEQ multiplex PCR; TCRdb's copy has only in-frame clones and lacks some. This sample has 100,000 or so clones, with about nine tenths found just once. This sample is part of a study of siplizumab effects on memory and regulatory T cells. Trimming at V came to 4 bases and at J to 3 bases, leaving 6 bases not matched to a gene. Per germline, CDR1 MDHEN and CDR2 SYDVKM. The CDR3 sequence is 15 residues long. Whole-study findings and limits: Researchers could not give a naive or memory phenotype to roughly 75-96% of proliferating CD4+ or CD8+ clones.

J is TRBJ2-7 and V is TRBV28; TRBD2 matches at 10 bases. The sequence was collected from a human donor in good health. Material for sequencing was non-Treg CD4+ T cells sorted from blood. In DNA form, the CDR3 reads TGTGCCAGCAGTTCACCTAGCGGGAGTTTCTACGAGCAGTACTTC. As protein: CASSSPSGSFYEQYF. Full variable domain (outside the CDR3, taken from reference TRBV28 and TRBJ2-7): DVKVTQSSRYLVKRTGEKVFLECVQDMDHENMFWYRQDPGLGLRLIYFSYDVKMKEKGDIPEGYSVSREKKERFSLILESASTNQTSMYLCASSSPSGSFYEQYFGPGTRLTVT.